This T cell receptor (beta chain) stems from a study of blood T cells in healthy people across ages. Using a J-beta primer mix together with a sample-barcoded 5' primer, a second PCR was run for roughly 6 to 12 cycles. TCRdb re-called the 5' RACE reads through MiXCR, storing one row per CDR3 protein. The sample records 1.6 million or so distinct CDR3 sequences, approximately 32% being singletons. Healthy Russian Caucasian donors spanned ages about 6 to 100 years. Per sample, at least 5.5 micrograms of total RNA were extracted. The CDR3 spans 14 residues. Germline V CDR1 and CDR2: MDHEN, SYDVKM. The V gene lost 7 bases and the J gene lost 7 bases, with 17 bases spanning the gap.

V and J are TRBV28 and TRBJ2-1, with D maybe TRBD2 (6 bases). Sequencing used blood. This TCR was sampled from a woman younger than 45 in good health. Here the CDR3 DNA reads TGTGCCAGCAACGGGGGAAGCTTATGGAATGAGCAGTTCTTC. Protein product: CASNGGSLWNEQFF.